The 19 T cell receptor beta chains below come from one sample, sequenced in a study of blood T cell repertoires in COVID-19. TCRdb's table, derived via immunoSEQ multiplex PCR, lists solely in-frame clones and lacks some. The sample contains about 250,000 clones, 87% of which appear only once. The sample taken for sequencing was peripheral blood. The origin of the receptors is a man between 18 and 35 years old with active or convalescent COVID-19.

The rearrangement uses TRBV18 and TRBJ1-3, with D hard to call. V lost 3 bases to trimming and J lost 0 bases, with 12 bases between them. The germline V gene encodes CDR1 KGHSH and CDR2 LQKENI. The CDR3 spans 16 residues. CDR3 sequence reads: CASSPAVAYSGNTIYF. The CDR3 DNA sequence: TGTGCCAGCTCACCGGCGGTCGCCTACTCTGGAAACACCATATATTTT.

CDR3 residues: CASSRGFSYNEQFF. CDR3 in DNA: TGTGCCAGCAGCAGGGGGTTTAGTTACAATGAGCAGTTCTTC. The chain has TRBV28 and TRBJ2-1, with 7 bases identical to TRBD1. V was clipped by 6 bases and J by 4 bases; unmatched bases: 6. There are 14 residues in the CDR3. The V gene's germline CDR1 is MDHEN and CDR2 SYDVKM.

CDR3 nucleotides: TGCGCCAGCAGCTTTTCAGAAAACTATGGCTACACCTTC. Translated: CASSFSENYGYTF. The chain joins TRBV5-1 to TRBJ1-2, with no clear D. V was shortened by 2 bases and J by 2 bases, with 7 bases between the two germline ends. Looked up from germline, CDR1 is SGHRS and CDR2 is YFSETQ. This CDR3 spans 13 amino acids.

The CDR3 DNA is TGTGCCAGTTCGAGCGGGGGGAGTTACAATGAGCAGTTCTTC. Amino acids: CASSSGGSYNEQFF. V is TRBV6-6 and J is TRBJ2-1; 9 positions match TRBD2. V lost 9 bases and J lost 4; bases outside the gene matches: 7. CDR1 and CDR2 from the germline V gene are MNHNY and SVGAGI (reference sequence). There are 14 residues in the CDR3.

The chain has TRBV2 and TRBJ1-6; possible D gene TRBD1, 5 bases. Germline V CDR1 and CDR2: SNHLY, FYNNEI. This CDR3 has 16 amino acids. Trimming left V 6 bases short and J 0 bases short, with 12 bases between. CDR3: CASRLTVSSYNSPLHF. For the CDR3, the DNA is TGTGCCAGCAGGCTGACAGTCAGCTCCTATAATTCACCCCTCCACTTT.

The chain couples TRBV5-6 to TRBJ1-2; D not certain. The CDR3 extends over 12 amino acids. Trimming removed 4 bases at V and 7 bases at J, with 11 bases between. CDR1 is SGHDT and CDR2 is YYEEEE in the germline V gene. CDR3 loop: CASSPGGSGYTF. The CDR3 DNA reads as TGTGCCAGCAGCCCCGGAGGGTCTGGCTACACCTTC.

The V gene is TRBV30, the J gene TRBJ1-2; D perhaps matches TRBD1 (5 bases). This CDR3 comprises 11 residues. Trimming removed 2 bases from V and 7 bases from J, with 8 bases in between. Germline CDR1 and CDR2: GTSNPN and SVGIG (reference sequence). The CDR3 bases are TGTGCCTGGAGTCAGGGCACTGGCTACACCTTC. Translating it yields CAWSQGTGYTF.

The chain has TRBV4-1 and TRBJ1-5; weak D call: TRBD1 (5 bases). CDR3 length: 17 residues. The germline V gene has CDR1 MGHRA and CDR2 YSYEKL. Trimming took 0 bases from V and 1 from J, leaving 13 bases between them. DNA of the CDR3: TGCGCCAGCAGCCAAGATTGGGGGGGGTCGAGCAATCAGCCCCAGCATTTT. Translated: CASSQDWGGSSNQPQHF.

V and J are TRBV2 and TRBJ1-6; weak D call: TRBD1 (6 bases). From germline, CDR1 is SNHLY and CDR2 FYNNEI. V was trimmed by 8 bases and J by 8 bases, leaving 16 bases between them. This CDR3 spans 14 amino acids. The CDR3, as DNA: TGTGCCAGCCTTTTCGGGACATCACATTCACCCCTCCACTTT. Translating it yields CASLFGTSHSPLHF.

The J gene is TRBJ1-6, the V gene TRBV19; D is unresolved. V lost 0 bases, J lost 7 bases, and 7 bases lay in between. This CDR3 is 14 amino acids long. Germline V gene sequence: CDR1 LNHDA, CDR2 SQIVND (reference sequence). CDR3 bases: TGTGCCAGTAGTATAGAGGGGAGAAATTCACCCCTCCACTTT. This translates into CASSIEGRNSPLHF.

The rearrangement joins TRBV6-2 or TRBV6-3 to TRBJ1-4; 7 bases are a match to TRBD1. Germline CDR1 reads MNHEY; CDR2 reads SVGEGT. J gave up 5 bases and V 6 bases, and 15 bases lay outside the gene matches. The CDR3 sequence is 17 residues long. The CDR3 reads CASSPLGTDVINEKLFF. The CDR3 nucleotides read TGTGCCAGCAGCCCCCTCGGGACAGACGTCATAAATGAAAAACTGTTTTTT.

This chain links TRBV9 with TRBJ2-5, with TRBD2 matching 8 bases. This CDR3 region has 16 residues. Germline lookup yields CDR1 SGDLS and CDR2 YYNGEE. V trimming: 2 bases; J trimming: 7 bases; junction bases outside the gene matches: 13. The chain's CDR3 is CASSVSGSGAFGTQYF. The CDR3 DNA reads TGTGCCAGCAGCGTTTCGGGTAGCGGGGCCTTCGGGACCCAGTACTTC.

The chain couples TRBV29-1 to TRBJ1-3; 7 bases are shared with TRBD1. V shed 6 bases and J 2 bases; nucleotides not matched to a gene: 4. Per germline, CDR1 SQVTM and CDR2 ANQGSEA. This CDR3 comprises 13 residues. The CDR3 DNA is TGCAGCGTCGTAGACAGGGCTGGAAACACCATATATTTT. It specifies CSVVDRAGNTIYF.

This chain joins TRBV28 and TRBJ1-2, with D unresolved. V gave up 1 base and J gave up 3 bases, with 9 bases separating them. Germline V lookup: CDR1 MDHEN, CDR2 SYDVKM. This CDR3 comprises 14 residues. The CDR3 sequence is CASSLSAGYYGYTF. The CDR3 nucleotides are TGTGCCAGCAGTTTATCTGCGGGCTACTATGGCTACACCTTC.

The rearrangement joins TRBV5-6 to TRBJ1-6; possible D gene TRBD1, 6 bases. From germline, CDR1 is SGHDT and CDR2 YYEEEE. The V gene lost 4 bases and the J gene lost 10 bases, with 21 bases spanning the gap. The CDR3 totals 16 residues. The CDR3 nucleotides read TGTGCCAGCAGCCCGGGACAACTCTCACCTGAATCACCCCTCCACTTT. This codes for CASSPGQLSPESPLHF.

V is TRBV5-1 and J is TRBJ2-7; D not certain. V gave up 0 bases and J gave up 3 bases, with 19 bases separating them. CDR3 size: 17 residues. Germline V gives CDR1 SGHRS, CDR2 YFSETQ. In DNA, the CDR3 is TGCGCCAGCAGCTTGGCGTTAATGGCATCAGGTAACTACGAGCAGTACTTC. Translated, it gives CASSLALMASGNYEQYF.

CDR3 in amino acids: CASSYGTASGANVLTF. CDR3 sequence (DNA): TGTGCCAGCAGTTACGGGACAGCCTCTGGGGCCAACGTCCTGACTTTC. This chain uses TRBV6-5 with TRBJ2-6, with 7 nucleotides matching TRBD1. Looked up from germline, CDR1 is MNHEY and CDR2 is SVGAGI. The CDR3 loop spans 16 amino acids. The V and J ends lost 2 bases and 0 bases, in that order; junction bases with no gene match: 1.

This chain joins TRBV28 and TRBJ1-6; 8 positions agree with TRBD1. Germline lookup yields CDR1 MDHEN and CDR2 SYDVKM. Trimming cost V 5 bases and J 0 bases; bases outside gene matches: 15. The CDR3 covers 20 residues. In nucleotides, the CDR3 is TGTGCCAGCAGTGAGGGGGCTTGGACAGGGCAGAGCTCCTATAATTCACCCCTCCACTTT. This sequence encodes CASSEGAWTGQSSYNSPLHF. The variable domain in full, completed from reference TRBV28 and TRBJ1-6, reads DVKVTQSSRYLVKRTGEKVFLECVQDMDHENMFWYRQDPGLGLRLIYFSYDVKMKEKGDIPEGYSVSREKKERFSLILESASTNQTSMYLCASSEGAWTGQSSYNSPLHFGNGTRLTVT.

This clone appeared once. The chain combines TRBV19 with TRBJ1-1; D uncertain. The CDR3 contains 16 residues. Trimming left V 3 bases short and J 5 bases short, with 19 bases between. Germline V gene data show CDR1 as LNHDA and CDR2 as SQIVND (reference sequence). CDR3 amino acids: CASSIGVVGRPTEAFF. CDR3 coding DNA: TGTGCCAGTAGTATTGGAGTGGTAGGAAGGCCTACTGAAGCTTTCTTT. Combining the CDR3 with reference TRBV19 and TRBJ1-1 gives the whole variable domain DGGITQSPKYLFRKEGQNVTLSCEQNLNHDAMYWYRQDPGQGLRLIYYSQIVNDFQKGDIAEGYSVSREKKESFPLTVTSAQKNPTAFYLCASSIGVVGRPTEAFFGQGTRLTVV.